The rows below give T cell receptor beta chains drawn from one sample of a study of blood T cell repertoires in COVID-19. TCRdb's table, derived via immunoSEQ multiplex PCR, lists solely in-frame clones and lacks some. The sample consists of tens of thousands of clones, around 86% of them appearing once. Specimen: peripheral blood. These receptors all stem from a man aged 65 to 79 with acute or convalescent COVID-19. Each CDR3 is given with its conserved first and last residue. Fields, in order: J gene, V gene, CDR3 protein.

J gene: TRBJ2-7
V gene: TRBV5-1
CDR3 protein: CASSPDSYEQYF

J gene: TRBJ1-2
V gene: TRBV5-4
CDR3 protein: CASSPEGAFSGGGYTF

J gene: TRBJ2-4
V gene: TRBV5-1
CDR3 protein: CASRLDTSRNIQYF

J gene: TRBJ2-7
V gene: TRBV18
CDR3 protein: CASSPMSSYEQYF

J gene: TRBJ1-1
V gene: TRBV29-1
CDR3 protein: CSGDRGNTEAFF

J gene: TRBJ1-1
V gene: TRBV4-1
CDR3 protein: CASRHTGRNTEAFF

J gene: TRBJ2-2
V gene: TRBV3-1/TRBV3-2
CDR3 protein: CASRRLGSGELFF

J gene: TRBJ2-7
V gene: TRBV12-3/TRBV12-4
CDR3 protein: CASSFTYYEQYF

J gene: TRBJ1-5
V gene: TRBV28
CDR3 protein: CASSAQGHSNQPQHF

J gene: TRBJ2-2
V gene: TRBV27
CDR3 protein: CASSFRLANTGELFF